The 3 T cell receptor beta chains below come from one sample, sequenced in a study of blood T cell repertoires in COVID-19. TCRdb keeps only in-frame clones here, not all; method: immunoSEQ multiplex PCR. The sample shows about 80,000 clones, roughly 80% of them seen only once. Specimen: peripheral blood. These receptors came from a woman between 65 and 79 years old with acute or convalescent COVID-19.

V and J are TRBV28 and TRBJ2-7; D unclear. V was pared by 9 bases and J by 0 bases, with 12 bases between. The CDR3 consists of 13 residues. Looked up from germline, CDR1 is MDHEN and CDR2 is SYDVKM. As DNA, the CDR3 is TGTGCCAGGCCCCGGGTTTTCTCCTACGAGCAGTACTTC. Its translation is CARPRVFSYEQYF.

CDR3 residues: CASRRDRGVMNEQFF. CDR3 sequence (DNA): TGTGCCAGTAGAAGGGACAGGGGGGTCATGAATGAGCAGTTCTTC. The genes are TRBV19 and TRBJ2-1; 11 positions agree with TRBD1. V lost 6 bases, J lost 7 bases, and 8 bases stayed unmatched. This CDR3 contains 15 residues. Per the germline V gene, CDR1 is LNHDA and CDR2 is SQIVND (reference sequence).

V usage is TRBV1 and J usage is TRBJ2-4; the table's D call, TRBD1, has no DNA check behind it. TRBV1 is deemed a pseudogene. The CDR3 has 17 residues. The CDR3 sequence: CTSGDRGSGIAKNIQYF. CDR3 nucleotide sequence: TGCACCAGCGGCGACAGGGGGTCAGGTATAGCCAAAAACATTCAGTACTTC.